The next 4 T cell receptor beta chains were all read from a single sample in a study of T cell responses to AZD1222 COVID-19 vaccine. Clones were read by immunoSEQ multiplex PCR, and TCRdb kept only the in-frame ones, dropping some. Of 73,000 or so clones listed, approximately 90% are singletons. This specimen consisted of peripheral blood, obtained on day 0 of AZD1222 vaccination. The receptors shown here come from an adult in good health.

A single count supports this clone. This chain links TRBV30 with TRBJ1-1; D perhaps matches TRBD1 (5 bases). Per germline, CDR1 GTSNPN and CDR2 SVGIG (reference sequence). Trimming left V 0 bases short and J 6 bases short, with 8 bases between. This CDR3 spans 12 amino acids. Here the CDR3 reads CAWSVQASEAFF. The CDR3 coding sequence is TGTGCCTGGAGTGTACAGGCTTCTGAAGCTTTCTTT.

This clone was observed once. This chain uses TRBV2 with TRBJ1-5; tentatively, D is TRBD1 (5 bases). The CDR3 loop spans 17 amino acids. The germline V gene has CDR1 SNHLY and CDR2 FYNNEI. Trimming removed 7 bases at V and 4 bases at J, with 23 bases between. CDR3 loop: CASIERGGGAANQPQHF. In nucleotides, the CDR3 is TGTGCCAGCATCGAAAGAGGTGGAGGGGCGGCAAATCAGCCCCAGCATTTT.

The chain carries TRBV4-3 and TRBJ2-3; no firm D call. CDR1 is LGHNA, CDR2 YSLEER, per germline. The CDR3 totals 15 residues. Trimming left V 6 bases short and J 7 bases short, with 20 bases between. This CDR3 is CASSPGDPKSHTQYF. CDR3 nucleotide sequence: TGCGCCAGCAGTCCTGGGGATCCCAAGAGTCATACGCAGTATTTT.

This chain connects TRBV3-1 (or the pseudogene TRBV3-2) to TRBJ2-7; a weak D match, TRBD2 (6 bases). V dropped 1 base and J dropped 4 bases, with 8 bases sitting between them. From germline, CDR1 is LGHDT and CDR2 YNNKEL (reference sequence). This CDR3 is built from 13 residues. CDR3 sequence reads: CASSQARGYEQYF. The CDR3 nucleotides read TGTGCCAGCAGCCAAGCACGGGGGTACGAGCAGTACTTC.